This T cell receptor beta chain was identified during a study of T cells in Graves' hyperthyroidism and ophthalmopathy. Orbital computed tomography and thyroid ultrasound, together with serum TRAb and thyroxine and clinical symptoms, were used for diagnoses. This CDR3 is 14 amino acids long. Trimming left V 1 base short and J 4 bases short, with 11 bases between. CDR1 GTSNPN and CDR2 SVGIG come from the germline V gene (reference sequence). It was RNA transcripts that yielded the amplified TCR beta CDR3 regions. HTBI primers drove first-round RT-PCR of the TCR CDR3. TCRdb reprocessed the multiplex PCR reads with MiXCR, giving one entry per CDR3 protein. The sample has hundreds of thousands of distinct CDR3 sequences; 16% are singletons.

The V call is TRBV30, the J call TRBJ1-3; D gene unclear. Input material: blood. The clonotype originates from a woman aged 18-29 years with Graves' ophthalmopathy. Here the CDR3 reads CAWSAGRRGNTIYF. CDR3 sequence (DNA): TGTGCCTGGAGTGCCGGGCGGAGAGGAAACACCATATATTTT.